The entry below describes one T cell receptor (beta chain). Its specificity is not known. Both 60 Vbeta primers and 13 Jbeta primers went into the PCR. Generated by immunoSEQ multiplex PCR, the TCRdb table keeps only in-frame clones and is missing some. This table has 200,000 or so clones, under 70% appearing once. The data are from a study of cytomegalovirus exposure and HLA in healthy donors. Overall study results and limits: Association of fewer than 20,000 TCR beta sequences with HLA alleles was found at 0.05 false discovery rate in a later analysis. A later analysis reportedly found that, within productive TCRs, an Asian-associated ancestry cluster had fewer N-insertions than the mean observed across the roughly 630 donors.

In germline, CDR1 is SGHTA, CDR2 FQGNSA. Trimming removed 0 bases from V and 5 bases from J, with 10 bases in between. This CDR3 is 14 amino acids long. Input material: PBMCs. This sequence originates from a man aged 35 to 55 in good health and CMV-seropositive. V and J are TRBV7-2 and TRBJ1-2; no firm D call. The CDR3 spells CASSLASRLYGYTF. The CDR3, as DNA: TGTGCCAGCAGCTTAGCTTCCAGGTTGTATGGCTACACCTTC.